Sequencing of this TCR beta chain was carried out in a study of control samples from healthy donors and cancer patients. Germline CDR1 and CDR2: MNHEY and SVGAGI. Germline trimming cut 6 bases from V and 2 bases from J; bases unmatched to any gene: 9. The CDR3 runs to 15 residues. Method: immunoSEQ multiplex PCR; TCRdb's copy keeps in-frame clones and lacks some. Seen here are fewer than 120,000 clones, 85% to 90% observed once, and the top ten hold around 3.9%. This clone was recorded a few times. The origin of this receptor is a woman aged 55-70 years with lung cancer. What was sequenced was PBMCs. The rearrangement joins TRBV6-5 to TRBJ1-1; 7 nucleotides align to TRBD1. In nucleotides, the CDR3 is TGTGCCAGCAGCTACGGGGGACAGACAAACACTGAAGCTTTCTTT. This encodes CASSYGGQTNTEAFF.